The rows below give T cell receptor beta chains drawn from one sample of a study of cytomegalovirus exposure and HLA in healthy donors. Using immunoSEQ multiplex PCR, the repertoire was profiled, and TCRdb retains in-frame clones only, with some absent. Of some 50,000 clones in the sample, about 92% were seen once. The sequencing input was PBMCs. The receptors were gathered from a woman younger than 30 in good health and CMV-seronegative. The CDR3 runs from the conserved cysteine through the conserved F or W. D genes are given only for firm matches. A clone size is listed for some rows: how often the clone was seen (once, few, many), or a class if it is expanded.

d_gene	j_gene	abundance	v_gene	CDR3aa	CDR3nt
NA	TRBJ2-3	NA	TRBV5-1	CASSHDRSTDTQYF	TGCGCCAGCAGCCACGACAGGAGCACAGATACGCAGTATTTT
NA	TRBJ2-7	NA	TRBV20-1	CSARDGHEQYF	TGCAGTGCTAGAGATGGGCACGAGCAGTACTTC
TRBD1	TRBJ2-1	NA	TRBV7-2	CASSFPGTETYNEQFF	TGTGCCAGCAGCTTCCCCGGGACAGAGACCTACAATGAGCAGTTCTTC
TRBD2	TRBJ2-1	NA	TRBV30	CAWSVVGSGGAGNEQFF	TGTGCCTGGAGTGTCGTCGGTAGCGGGGGGGCCGGGAATGAGCAGTTCTTC
NA	TRBJ1-3	NA	TRBV5-6	CATSQGEGTFSGNTIYF	TGTGCCACCAGTCAAGGGGAGGGGACCTTCTCTGGAAACACCATATATTTT
TRBD2	TRBJ2-1	NA	TRBV19	CASSPGLAGVKNEQFF	TGTGCCAGTAGCCCGGGACTAGCGGGAGTAAAGAATGAGCAGTTCTTC
TRBD1	TRBJ2-3	few	TRBV4-3	CASSERQGGTDTQYF	TGCGCCAGCAGCGAAAGACAGGGGGGCACAGATACGCAGTATTTT
TRBD2	TRBJ2-3	NA	TRBV7-2	CASSLTSGYTDTQYF	TGTGCCAGCAGCTTAACTAGCGGGTACACAGATACGCAGTATTTT
TRBD2	TRBJ2-6	NA	TRBV27	CASSFVKRGISGANVLTF	TGTGCCAGCAGTTTTGTAAAGCGGGGAATCTCTGGGGCCAACGTCCTGACTTTC
TRBD1	TRBJ2-7	NA	TRBV5-6	CASSFGDRVSYEQYF	TGTGCCAGCAGCTTCGGGGACAGGGTTTCCTACGAGCAGTACTTC
NA	TRBJ2-1	NA	TRBV30	CAWVGRTHNEQFF	TGTGCCTGGGTGGGGCGGACCCACAATGAGCAGTTCTTC
NA	TRBJ2-2	NA	TRBV9	CASSTLANTGELFF	TGTGCCAGCAGCACCTTAGCGAACACCGGGGAGCTGTTTTTT
TRBD1	TRBJ1-4	NA	TRBV2	CASSEDRGGEKLFF	TGTGCCAGCAGCGAGGACAGGGGCGGTGAAAAACTGTTTTTT
NA	TRBJ2-5	NA	TRBV28	CASAPTLRKIEETQYF	TGTGCCAGCGCTCCGACTCTCAGAAAAATTGAAGAGACCCAGTACTTC
TRBD1	TRBJ1-2	NA	TRBV29-1	CSVNPGTANYGYTF	TGCAGCGTGAACCCCGGGACAGCGAACTATGGCTACACCTTC
TRBD1	TRBJ1-2	NA	TRBV6-6	CASSYGTGSNYGYTF	TGTGCCAGCAGTTACGGGACAGGTTCTAACTATGGCTACACCTTC
TRBD1	TRBJ2-1	NA	TRBV5-1	CASSLIRTGAVNEQFF	TGCGCCAGCAGCCTGATCCGGACAGGGGCTGTAAATGAGCAGTTCTTC
NA	TRBJ1-1	NA	TRBV11-3	CASSWTAKNTEAFF	TGTGCCAGCAGCTGGACAGCTAAGAACACTGAAGCTTTCTTT
NA	TRBJ1-1	NA	TRBV27	CASIRRGGGTEAFF	TGTGCCAGCATTCGGCGGGGCGGGGGCACTGAAGCTTTCTTT
TRBD1	TRBJ1-4	NA	TRBV29-1	CSVAPGTANEKLFF	TGCAGCGTCGCACCCGGGACAGCCAATGAAAAACTGTTTTTT
TRBD1	TRBJ1-2	NA	TRBV5-1	CASTTGQGDYGYTF	TGCGCCAGCACAACAGGACAGGGGGACTATGGCTACACCTTC
TRBD1	TRBJ1-1	NA	TRBV5-1	CASSLANGTGILSYQNEAFF	TGCGCCAGCAGCTTGGCAAACGGGACAGGGATTCTCTCTTACCAGAATGAAGCTTTCTTT
NA	TRBJ1-1	NA	TRBV7-9	CASSPLRENTEAFF	TGTGCCAGCAGCCCCCTACGGGAGAACACTGAAGCTTTCTTT
NA	TRBJ1-1	NA	TRBV4-3	CASSQPGGRTEAFF	TGCGCCAGCAGCCAACCCGGGGGGCGGACTGAAGCTTTCTTT
NA	TRBJ1-1	NA	TRBV11-2	CASSFQRVRNTEAFF	TGTGCCAGCAGCTTTCAGCGAGTCAGGAACACTGAAGCTTTCTTT
TRBD1	TRBJ1-2	NA	TRBV15	CATSRGTTRQGVAGYTF	TGTGCCACCAGCAGAGGAACCACACGACAGGGCGTCGCTGGCTACACCTTC
TRBD2	TRBJ2-1	NA	TRBV2	CASSEAPGGSNQNEQFF	TGTGCCAGCAGTGAAGCGCCGGGCGGGAGTAATCAGAATGAGCAGTTCTTC
TRBD2	TRBJ2-1	NA	TRBV7-8	CASRPSGQPIEQFF	TGTGCCAGCAGACCTAGCGGGCAACCCATCGAGCAGTTCTTC
TRBD1	TRBJ2-7	few	TRBV11-1	CASSGPGTGGYEQYF	TGTGCCAGCAGCGGACCCGGGACAGGGGGCTACGAGCAGTACTTC
TRBD1	TRBJ1-2	NA	TRBV10-3	CAISEQDRGRIGYGYTF	TGTGCCATCAGTGAGCAAGACAGGGGGCGCATAGGCTATGGCTACACCTTC
TRBD1	TRBJ1-3	once	TRBV6-6	CASSPRDSGNTIYF	TGTGCCAGCAGTCCACGGGACAGTGGAAACACCATATATTTT
NA	TRBJ2-3	NA	TRBV11-2	CASRGADTQYF	TGTGCCAGCAGAGGGGCAGATACGCAGTATTTT